This T cell receptor beta chain was captured in a study of liver allograft versus peripheral blood T cells. Study context: Peripheral blood of the recipients supplied T cell receptor repertoires that were compared with those in transplanted livers. Broader study findings: Reported data describe T cell receptor repertoires within liver allografts as differing from those in peripheral blood.

The germline CDR1 and CDR2 sequences are MNHEY and SVGEGT. V was pared by 2 bases and J by 1 base, with 11 bases between. CDR3 length: 15 residues. TCRdb ran MiXCR on the reads and lists one entry per CDR3 protein. The sample shows around 16,000 distinct CDR3 sequences, around 23% of them seen only once. In this sample, this clonotype is medium-sized. Its target is unknown. The chain joins TRBV6-2 or TRBV6-3 to TRBJ1-1, with D unresolved. The receptor comes from a human patient who had a liver transplant. Some T cells may be transferred from the graft donor. CDR3 sequence reads: CASSYPIWQNTEAFF. The CDR3 DNA follows: TGTGCCAGCAGTTACCCCATTTGGCAGAACACTGAAGCTTTCTTT.